One and the same sample provided the 6 T cell receptor beta chains below, sequenced in a study of shared clonotypes between healthy human individuals. The assay was immunoSEQ multiplex PCR, and TCRdb's table has in-frame clones only and misses some. The sample records around 2.1 million clones, approximately 95% being singletons. Sequenced material: naive CD4+ T cells sorted from blood. Subset here: CD45RA+ positively selected. These receptors were collected from a man aged 18 to 30 in good health.

The chain employs TRBV10-3 and TRBJ1-1; D is ambiguous. The V end lost 3 bases, the J end lost 4 bases, and 9 bases lay between the germline ends. The CDR3 runs 13 residues. Germline CDR1 and CDR2: ENHRY and SYGVKD. CDR3 amino acids: CAISEIAGTEAFF. Here the CDR3 DNA reads TGTGCCATCAGTGAAATTGCAGGCACTGAAGCTTTCTTT.

V and J are TRBV11-2 and TRBJ2-7, with D maybe TRBD1 (6 bases). Per the germline V gene, CDR1 is SGHAT and CDR2 is FQNNGV. The length of the CDR3 is 17 residues. Trimming stripped 2 bases from V and 0 bases from J, with 17 bases between. The CDR3 bases are TGTGCCAGCAGCTTAACAACATACCAGGGGAGCTCCTACGAGCAGTACTTC. Its protein product is CASSLTTYQGSSYEQYF.

This clone was seen a few times. This chain connects TRBV29-1 to TRBJ2-2; 8 bases agree with TRBD2. Germline CDR1 SQVTM, CDR2 ANQGSEA. CDR3 size: 14 residues. V was clipped by 4 bases and J by 2 bases; unmatched bases: 3. In DNA, the CDR3 is TGCAGCGTTGGTACTAGCGGTAACACCGGGGAGCTGTTTTTT. It specifies CSVGTSGNTGELFF.

Remarks on this clone: The sample holds other DNA sequences that translate to the same CDR3. The J gene is TRBJ2-3, the V gene TRBV11-2, with D hard to call. The germline gives CDR1 SGHAT, CDR2 FQNNGV. V was cut by 0 bases and J by 1 base, with 5 bases left in between. The CDR3 consists of 14 residues. The CDR3, as DNA: TGTGCCAGCAGCTTAGATGGTGGCACAGATACGCAGTATTTT. It encodes CASSLDGGTDTQYF.

The CDR3 is CASSLGWGLDNQPQHF. The CDR3 region has the DNA TGTGCCAGCAGTTTAGGCTGGGGGCTTGACAATCAGCCCCAGCATTTT. This chain uses TRBV27 with TRBJ1-5, with D possibly being TRBD1 (6 bases). The CDR3 covers 16 residues. Germline V gene lookup returns CDR1 MNHEY and CDR2 SMNVEV (reference sequence). Trimming stripped 2 bases from V and 3 bases from J, with 14 bases between.

The chain uses TRBV11-2 and TRBJ2-7, with 10 bases aligning to TRBD2. Per the germline V gene, CDR1 is SGHAT and CDR2 is FQNNGV. Trimming at V came to 4 bases and at J to 5 bases, leaving 14 bases not matched to a gene. CDR3 size: 17 residues. DNA of the CDR3: TGTGCCAGCAGCTCTTCTAAGCGGGGGGGCCCTGTCCACGAGCAGTACTTC. Its translation: CASSSSKRGGPVHEQYF.